Included here is one TCR beta chain sequence, with context. V shed 2 bases and J shed 1 base, with 20 bases lying between them. This CDR3 is built from 17 residues. CDR1 SQVTM and CDR2 ANQGSEA come from the germline V gene. These data come from a study of T cell changes during pregnancy in multiple sclerosis. Here immunoSEQ multiplex PCR was the method, and the copy in TCRdb shows in-frame clones only, minus some. The table includes tens of thousands of clones, about 94% detected once. The sample was peripheral blood, taken in the third trimester of pregnancy. The source of this sequence is a female donor with multiple sclerosis, enrolled in a pregnancy study. The genes are TRBV29-1 and TRBJ1-1; the D gene is possibly TRBD1 (6 bases). CDR3 DNA: TGCAGCGTTGAACATCACAGGGTCTCTCAAAAGAACACTGAAGCTTTCTTT. Protein product: CSVEHHRVSQKNTEAFF.